This TCR beta chain came from a study of persistence of HIV-infected CD4 T cells. Study overall: The sample holds CD4+ T cells responsive to CMV or HIV-1 Gag.

Cells were stimulated with CMV-infected fibroblast lysates at about 9.4 ug/mL. CD40L-negative CD69-negative CD45RO-high memory CD4+ T cells were sorted as populations depleted of antigen-responding cells. For roughly 19 hours, CD8-depleted PBMCs received anti-CD28/CD49d costimulation, a CD40-blocking antibody and enfuvirtide. This was the immunoSEQ version 4 assay in survey mode. TCRdb's copy holds only in-frame clones and misses some; the assay was immunoSEQ multiplex PCR. The table records about 40,000 clones, approximately 80% of them present only once. V lost 8 bases, J lost 5 bases, and 4 bases lay in between. Germline CDR1 and CDR2: LNHNV and YYDKDF (reference sequence). The length of the CDR3 is 9 residues. Concerning this clone: Its target is unknown.

Sequencing used CD4+ T cells sorted from PBMCs after 18-hour stimulation, obtained from a patient who received antiretroviral therapy. The chain employs TRBV15 and TRBJ2-7; D ambiguous. The clonotype originates from an adult man with HIV who was CMV-seropositive. DNA of the CDR3: TGTGCCACCCCAAACGAGCAGTACTTC. This gives the protein CATPNEQYF.